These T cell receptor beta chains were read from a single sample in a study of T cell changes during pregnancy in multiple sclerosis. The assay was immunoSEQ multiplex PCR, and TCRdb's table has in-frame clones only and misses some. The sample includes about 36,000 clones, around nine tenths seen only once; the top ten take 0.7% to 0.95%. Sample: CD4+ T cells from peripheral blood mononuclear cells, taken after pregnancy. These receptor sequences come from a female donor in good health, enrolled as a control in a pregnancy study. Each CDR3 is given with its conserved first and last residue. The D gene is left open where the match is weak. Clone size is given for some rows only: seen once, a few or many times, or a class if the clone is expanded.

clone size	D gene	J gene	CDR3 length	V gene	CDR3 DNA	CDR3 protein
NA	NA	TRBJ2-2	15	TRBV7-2	TGTGCCAGCAGCTTAGCGAACAGGGACACCGGGGAGCTGTTTTTT	CASSLANRDTGELFF
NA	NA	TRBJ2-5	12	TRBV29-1	TGCAGCGTTGGGGCAGGTCAAGAGACCCAGTACTTC	CSVGAGQETQYF
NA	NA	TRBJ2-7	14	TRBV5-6	TGTGCCAGCAGCTTCGAGGGTCTGAACTACGAGCAGTACTTC	CASSFEGLNYEQYF
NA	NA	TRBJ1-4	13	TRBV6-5	TGTGCCAGCAGTCGACTCTCAAGAGAAAAACTGTTTTTT	CASSRLSREKLFF
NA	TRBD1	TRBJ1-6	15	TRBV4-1	TGCGCCAGCAGCCAAGGACAGGGCGCGAATTCACCCCTCCACTTT	CASSQGQGANSPLHF
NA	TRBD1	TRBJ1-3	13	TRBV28	TGTGCCAGCAGGCGACAGGGGGCATACACCATATATTTT	CASRRQGAYTIYF
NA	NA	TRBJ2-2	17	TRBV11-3	TGTGCCAGCAGCCCTATTTTTGGGGGCGCGGACACCGGGGAGCTGTTTTTT	CASSPIFGGADTGELFF
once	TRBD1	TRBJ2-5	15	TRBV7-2	TGTGCCAGCAGCCCGGACAGGGCGATACTGGAGACCCAGTACTTC	CASSPDRAILETQYF
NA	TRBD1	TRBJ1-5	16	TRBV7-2	TGTGCCAGCAGCTTGCTGGCAGGGGGATTTAATCAGCCCCAGCATTTT	CASSLLAGGFNQPQHF
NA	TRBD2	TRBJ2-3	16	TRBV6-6	TGTGCCAGCAGCCCCCTAGCGGGAGGCAGGTCAGATACGCAGTATTTT	CASSPLAGGRSDTQYF
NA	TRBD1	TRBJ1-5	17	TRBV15	TGTGCCACCAGCAGGGAGACAGGGCTCCTATCCAATCAGCCCCAGCATTTT	CATSRETGLLSNQPQHF
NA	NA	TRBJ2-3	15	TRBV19	TGTGCCAGTAGTTCACTTAGCGTCTCCACAGATACGCAGTATTTT	CASSSLSVSTDTQYF
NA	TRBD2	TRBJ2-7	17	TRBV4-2	TGTGCCAGCAGCCAGGACGACCGACTAGCGGGAGCGTACGAGCAGTACTTC	CASSQDDRLAGAYEQYF
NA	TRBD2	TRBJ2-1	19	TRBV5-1	TGCGCCAGCAGCTTGTCCGCTAGCGGGAGGGCCGTCTCCTACAATGAGCAGTTCTTC	CASSLSASGRAVSYNEQFF
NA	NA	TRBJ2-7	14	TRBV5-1	TGCGCCAGCAGATCGCCCGGGGGCTCCTACGAGCAGTACTTC	CASRSPGGSYEQYF
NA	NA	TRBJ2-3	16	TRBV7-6	TGTGCCAGCAGCTTAGGGGCGGGGGCTAGCACAGATACGCAGTATTTT	CASSLGAGASTDTQYF
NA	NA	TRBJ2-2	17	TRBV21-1	TGTGCCAGCAGCAAAAGAATTCGCGGGGCTCACACCGGGGAGCTGTTTTTT	CASSKRIRGAHTGELFF
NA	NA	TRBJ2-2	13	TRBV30	TGTGCCTGGAGTGTACTCAACACCGGGGAGCTGTTTTTT	CAWSVLNTGELFF
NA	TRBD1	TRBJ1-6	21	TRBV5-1	TGCGCCAGCAGCTTGAGATTTCTCCGGGACAGCCTTTCCTCCTATAATTCACCCCTCCACTTT	CASSLRFLRDSLSSYNSPLHF
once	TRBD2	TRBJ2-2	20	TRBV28	TGTGCCAGCAACTCGGACAGGGTAGGACTAGCGGGATTTAACACCGGGGAGCTGTTTTTT	CASNSDRVGLAGFNTGELFF
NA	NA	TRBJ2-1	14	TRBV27	TGTGCCAGCGGCGCACCCCTTGGAGGCGATGAGCAGTTCTTC	CASGAPLGGDEQFF
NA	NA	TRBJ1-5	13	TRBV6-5	TGTGCCAGTCGCGGCACTGGCAATCAGCCCCAGCATTTT	CASRGTGNQPQHF
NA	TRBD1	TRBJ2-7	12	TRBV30	TGTGCCCAGGACAGGGAGACCTACGAGCAGTACTTC	CAQDRETYEQYF
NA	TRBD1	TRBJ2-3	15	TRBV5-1	TGCGCCAGCAGCTCGGGGGACAGGGTGGCAGATACGCAGTATTTT	CASSSGDRVADTQYF
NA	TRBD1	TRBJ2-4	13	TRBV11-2	TGTGCCAGCAGCCGGACAGGGGTAGACATTCAGTACTTC	CASSRTGVDIQYF
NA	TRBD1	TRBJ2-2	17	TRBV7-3	TGTGCCAGCAGCATTCGACCGGGACAGGGACGCACCGGGGAGCTGTTTTTT	CASSIRPGQGRTGELFF
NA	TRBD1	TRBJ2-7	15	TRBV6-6	TGTGCCAGCAGTTACGGGACAGCCAGCTCCTACGAGCAGTACTTC	CASSYGTASSYEQYF
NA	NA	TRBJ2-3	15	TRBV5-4	TGTGCCAGCAGCTTGGGCCCCGCAGGGGAAGATACGCAGTATTTT	CASSLGPAGEDTQYF
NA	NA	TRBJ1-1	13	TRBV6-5	TGTGCCACCAAGACAGCCTTGAACACTGAAGCTTTCTTT	CATKTALNTEAFF
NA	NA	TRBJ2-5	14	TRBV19	TGTGCCAGTAGTTCCAGGGCCGGGGGAGAGACCCAGTACTTC	CASSSRAGGETQYF
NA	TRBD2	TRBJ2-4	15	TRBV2	TGTGCCAGCAGTGAGCGGGTAGCGGGATACGACATTCAGTACTTC	CASSERVAGYDIQYF
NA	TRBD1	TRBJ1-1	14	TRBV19	TGTGCCGTAAACCGGGCAGGGGGCGGCACTGAAGCTTTCTTT	CAVNRAGGGTEAFF
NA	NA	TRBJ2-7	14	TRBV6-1	TGTGCCAGCAGTGAAGCAGGAGGTAAGAACGAGCAGTACTTC	CASSEAGGKNEQYF
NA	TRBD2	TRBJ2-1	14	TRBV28	TGTGCCAGCACGTCAGCGGGAGGGCCGAATGAGCAGTTCTTC	CASTSAGGPNEQFF
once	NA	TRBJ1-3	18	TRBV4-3	TGCGCCAGCAGCCAAGATCCGACAGGATATTACTCTGGAAACACCATATATTTT	CASSQDPTGYYSGNTIYF
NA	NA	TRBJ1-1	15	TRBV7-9	TGTGCCAGCAGCTTAGGCAGGGGCCTGGGGACTGAAGCTTTCTTT	CASSLGRGLGTEAFF
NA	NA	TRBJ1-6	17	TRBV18	TGTGCCAGCTCACCTATGGCTAGGAGCTCCTATAATTCACCCCTCCACTTT	CASSPMARSSYNSPLHF
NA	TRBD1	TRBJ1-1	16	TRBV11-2	TGTGCCAGCAGCCCCCGGCCGGGACAGGGGGTCGGGGGAGCTTTCTTT	CASSPRPGQGVGGAFF
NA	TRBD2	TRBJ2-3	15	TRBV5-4	TGTGCCAGCAGCTTTAGGCTAGCGGGAACAGATACGCAGTATTTT	CASSFRLAGTDTQYF
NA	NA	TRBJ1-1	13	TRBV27	TGTGCCAGCAGTCAGCAGGGTGCGACTGAAGCTTTCTTT	CASSQQGATEAFF
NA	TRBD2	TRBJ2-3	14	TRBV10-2	TGCGCCAGCAGCGGGGCGGGAGGTCAGGATACGCAGTATTTT	CASSGAGGQDTQYF
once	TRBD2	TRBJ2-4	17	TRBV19	TGTGCCAGTAGTAAAGTGGACGGGGAGGGCCGCAAAAACATTCAGTACTTC	CASSKVDGEGRKNIQYF
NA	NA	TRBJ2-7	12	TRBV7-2	TGTGCCAGCAGCTACAAAGGGGGGGCAGGGGTGTTC	CASSYKGGAGVF
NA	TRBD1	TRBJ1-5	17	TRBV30	TGTGCCTGGAGTGCATCCGGGACAGGGGTAAGCAATCAGCCCCAGCATTTT	CAWSASGTGVSNQPQHF
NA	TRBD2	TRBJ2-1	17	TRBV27	TGTGCCAGCAGCTTATTGGGACTAGCGGGAGGAAACAATGAGCAGTTCTTC	CASSLLGLAGGNNEQFF
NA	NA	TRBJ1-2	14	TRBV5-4	TGTGCCAGCAGCCAAGTGGGGACATACTATGGCTACACCTTC	CASSQVGTYYGYTF
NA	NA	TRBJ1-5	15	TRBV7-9	TGTGCCAGCAGCTTATCTGGGGGCAGCAATCAGCCCCAGCATTTT	CASSLSGGSNQPQHF
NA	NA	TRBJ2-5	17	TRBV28	TGTGCCAGCAGTTCCTACTTGGAGGCTGGAGTCGAAGAGACCCAGTACTTC	CASSSYLEAGVEETQYF
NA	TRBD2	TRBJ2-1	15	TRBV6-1	TGTGCCAGCAGGCTAGCGGGGGGGCACTACAATGAGCAGTTCTTC	CASRLAGGHYNEQFF
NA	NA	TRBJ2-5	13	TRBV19	TGTGCCAGTAGTATAAACCCGGGGGAGACCCAGTACTTC	CASSINPGETQYF
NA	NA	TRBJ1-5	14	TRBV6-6	TGTGCCAGCAACCCGGGGGGGGGCAATCAGCCCCAGCATTTT	CASNPGGGNQPQHF